The 7 T cell receptor beta chains presented below share a single source sample, sequenced in a study of CD8 T cells in Susac syndrome. Random hexamers were used to reverse transcribe the RNA input (about 0.5 to 1 ug). MiXCR was run by TCRdb on the immunoSEQ multiplex PCR reads, yielding one entry per CDR3 protein. Of about 180,000 distinct CDR3 sequences listed, roughly 94% are singletons. Sequenced: CD4+ T cells from PBMCs. The receptors shown here come from a human donor with Susac syndrome.

This CDR3 reads CASSFQGGLNTEAFF. The CDR3 DNA reads as TGTGCCAGCAGCTTCCAGGGTGGGTTGAACACTGAAGCTTTCTTT. The chain joins TRBV9 to TRBJ1-1; a weak D match, TRBD1 (5 bases). The germline V and J ends were trimmed by 4 bases and 0 bases, with 13 bases remaining between them. Germline CDR1 and CDR2: SGDLS and YYNGEE. This CDR3 has 15 amino acids.

V usage is TRBV18 and J usage is TRBJ2-3, with D perhaps being TRBD1 or TRBD2 (5 bases each). This CDR3 is 13 amino acids long. The germline V gene has CDR1 KGHSH and CDR2 LQKENI. Trimming shortened V by 4 bases and J by 4 bases, and 9 bases separated the two germline ends. CDR3 in DNA: TGTGCCAGCTCACGAGGGGTTTCAGATACGCAGTATTTT. The encoded protein is CASSRGVSDTQYF.

The rearrangement links TRBV20-1 to TRBJ2-7; 7 nucleotides match TRBD1. Germline values: CDR1 DFQATT, CDR2 SNEGSKA (reference sequence). The CDR3 contains 15 residues. The V segment lost 2 bases and the J segment 2 bases; nucleotides outside the gene matches: 9. CDR3 DNA sequence: TGCAGTGCTAGATCCGGGACAGATTTAACCTACGAGCAGTACTTC. It is translated as CSARSGTDLTYEQYF.

The chain couples TRBV3-1 to TRBJ1-6; D not certain. CDR1 and CDR2 from the germline V gene are LGHDT and YNNKEL (reference sequence). The CDR3 is made up of 14 amino acids. V shed 1 base and J shed 8 bases, with 9 bases lying between them. The CDR3 nucleotides read TGTGCCAGCAGCCAAGGGGATGGGGATTCACCCCTCCACTTT. It is translated as CASSQGDGDSPLHF.

This rearrangement joins TRBV28 to TRBJ1-5, with unresolved D. V lost 5 bases to trimming and J lost 9 bases, with 11 bases between them. The germline CDR1 and CDR2 sequences are MDHEN and SYDVKM. The CDR3 totals 12 residues. The CDR3 DNA is TGTGCCAGCAGTATGGTGGGGTCGCCCCAGCATTTT. This encodes CASSMVGSPQHF.

The chain couples TRBV20-1 to TRBJ1-5; 12 nucleotides match TRBD1. There are 15 residues in the CDR3. V lost 4 bases, J lost 7 bases, and 8 bases stayed unmatched. The germline CDR1 and CDR2 sequences are DFQATT and SNEGSKA (reference sequence). The CDR3 sequence is CSAITPGTGGQPQHF. The CDR3 region has the DNA TGCAGTGCTATAACGCCAGGGACAGGGGGCCAGCCCCAGCATTTT.

The V and J genes are TRBV5-1 and TRBJ1-5; weak D call: TRBD1 (6 bases). V lost 0 bases and J lost 4, with 14 bases in between. The CDR3 has 16 residues. Looked up from germline, CDR1 is SGHRS and CDR2 is YFSETQ. The CDR3 DNA follows: TGCGCCAGCAGCTTGGAAGGGGGGGCCGGGAATCAGCCCCAGCATTTT. It yields the protein CASSLEGGAGNQPQHF.